This TCR beta chain was recorded in a study of CD8+ T cells in alopecia areata. Study-wide points: Lesional scalp, especially alopecia totalis/universalis, showed higher clonality than normal scalp.

Worth noting for this clone: Its antigen is as yet unknown.

Documented treatment: oral pan-JAK inhibitor, 5-10 mg twice daily. PBMCs, the starting material, were the source of sorted CD4+ and CD8+ T cells. Sequencing used cDNA as its template, made by extracting RNA and reverse transcribing it. Only in-frame clones appear in the TCRdb table, and some are missing; sequencing was by immunoSEQ multiplex PCR. The table has about 140,000 clones, roughly 54% seen once. Specimen: CD8+ T cells sorted from blood, collected at week 4, from a patient treated with tofacitinib. This receptor was identified in a human donor with alopecia areata.

CDR3 protein: CASNPVRGTGIYEQYF. In DNA, the CDR3 is TGTGCCAGCAACCCCGTGCGGGGGACAGGAATCTACGAGCAGTACTTC. This chain joins TRBV7-9 and TRBJ2-7; D might be TRBD1 (8 bases). Trimming left V 7 bases short and J 3 bases short, with 22 bases between. This CDR3 spans 16 amino acids. Per germline, CDR1 SEHNR and CDR2 FQNEAQ (reference sequence).